This T cell receptor (beta chain) emerged from a study of cytomegalovirus exposure and HLA in healthy donors. A note on this clone: Antigen unknown.

Some clones are missing from TCRdb's copy, which holds only in-frame ones; the method was immunoSEQ multiplex PCR. The sample gives 71,000 or so clones, approximately 94% of which show up once; under 1.3% is in the top ten. CDR3 length: 15 residues. Looked up from germline, CDR1 is MNHNS and CDR2 is SASEGT. V lost 1 base to trimming and J lost 4 bases, with 13 bases between them. The donors were part of the validation cohort of over a hundred subjects. That cohort was separate from the first cohort, which comprised some 670 subjects. Whole-study results and caveats: Accounts indicate the classifier identified cytomegalovirus status with strong specificity and sensitivity. Under in vitro conditions, a few CMV-associated chains were confirmed as specific for CMV antigens. Rare sequences made up most TCRs, while some public TCRs were found in many donors.

Sequencing was carried out using PBMCs. This sequence joins TRBV6-1 and TRBJ1-2; unclear D gene. The sequence came from a woman aged 18-29 years in good health and CMV-seronegative. CDR3 nucleotides: TGTGCCAGCAGTGAAGGGCTGGGCCCCTCCTATGGCTACACCTTC. It translates to CASSEGLGPSYGYTF.